Here is one T cell receptor (beta chain) with its context. This entry comes from a study of T cell responses to AZD1222 COVID-19 vaccine. Germline V lookup: CDR1 MDHEN, CDR2 SYDVKM. There are 15 residues in the CDR3. V trimming: 2 bases; J trimming: 5 bases; junction bases outside the gene matches: 7. Sequencing used immunoSEQ multiplex PCR; TCRdb keeps in-frame clones, though not all of them. The sample consists of 150,000 or so clones, more than 70% of them appearing once. The receptor's source is an adult in good health. The V gene is TRBV28, the J gene TRBJ1-1; 8 bases agree with TRBD1. The sample in question was peripheral blood, obtained on day 0 of AZD1222 vaccination. Here the CDR3 DNA reads TGTGCCAGCAGTTTACCAACAGGGGGAGGGACTGAAGCTTTCTTT. It yields the protein CASSLPTGGGTEAFF.